This TCR beta chain is from a study of beta chain features in type 1 diabetes. Germline V lookup: CDR1 SGHVT, CDR2 SQSDAQ. Trimming took 0 bases from V and 1 from J, leaving 10 bases between them. The CDR3 runs to 16 residues. CD4+ naive, central memory, regulatory and stem cell-like memory subsets were isolated by sorting on CD45RO/CCR7/CD25/CD127/CD95/CD27. The investigators reverse transcribed all of the isolated RNA, so they sequenced expressed TCRB transcripts. It was found that naive, central memory and regulatory T cell samples averaged about 3.4 million reads. TCRdb's copy holds only in-frame clones and misses some; the assay was immunoSEQ multiplex PCR. The table has approximately 250,000 clones, 7.5% to 10% seen once; the top ten hold just under 0.035%.

The chain employs TRBV7-4 and TRBJ1-5; D ambiguous. Sequencing was carried out using naive CD4+ T cells from blood. This clonotype originated in a woman in her late teens or twenties in good health. CDR3 loop: CASSLAGGPSNQPQHF. The CDR3 DNA is TGTGCCAGCAGCTTAGCTGGAGGGCCAAGCAATCAGCCCCAGCATTTT.